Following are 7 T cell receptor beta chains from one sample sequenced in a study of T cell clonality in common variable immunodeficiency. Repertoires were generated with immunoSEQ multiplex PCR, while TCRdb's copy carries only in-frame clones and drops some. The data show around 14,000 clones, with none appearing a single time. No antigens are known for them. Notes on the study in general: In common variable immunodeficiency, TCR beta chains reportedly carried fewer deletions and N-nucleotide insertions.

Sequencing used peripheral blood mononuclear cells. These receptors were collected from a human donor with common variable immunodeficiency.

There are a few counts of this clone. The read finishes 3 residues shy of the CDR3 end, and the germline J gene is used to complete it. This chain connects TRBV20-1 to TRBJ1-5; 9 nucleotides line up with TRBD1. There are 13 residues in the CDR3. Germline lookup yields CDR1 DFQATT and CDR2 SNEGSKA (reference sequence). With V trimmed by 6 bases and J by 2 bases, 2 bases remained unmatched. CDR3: CSARTGGNQPQHF. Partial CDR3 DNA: TGCAGTGCCCGGACAGGGGGCAATCAGCCC.

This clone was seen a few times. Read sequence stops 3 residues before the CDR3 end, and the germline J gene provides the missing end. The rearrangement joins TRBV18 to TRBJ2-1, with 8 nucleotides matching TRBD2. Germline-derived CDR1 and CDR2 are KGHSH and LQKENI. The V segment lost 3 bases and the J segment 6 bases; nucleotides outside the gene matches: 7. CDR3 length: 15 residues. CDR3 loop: CASSPREGLANEQFF. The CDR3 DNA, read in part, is TGTGCCAGCTCACCCCGGGAGGGGCTGGCCAATGAG.

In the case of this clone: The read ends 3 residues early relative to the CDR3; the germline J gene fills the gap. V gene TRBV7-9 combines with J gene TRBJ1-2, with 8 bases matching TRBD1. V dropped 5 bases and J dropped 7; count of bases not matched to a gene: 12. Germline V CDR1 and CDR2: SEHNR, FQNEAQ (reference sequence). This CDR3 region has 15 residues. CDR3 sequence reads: CASSQGQGLIFGYTF. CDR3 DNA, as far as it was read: TGTGCCAGCAGCCAAGGACAGGGTTTGATCTTTGGC.

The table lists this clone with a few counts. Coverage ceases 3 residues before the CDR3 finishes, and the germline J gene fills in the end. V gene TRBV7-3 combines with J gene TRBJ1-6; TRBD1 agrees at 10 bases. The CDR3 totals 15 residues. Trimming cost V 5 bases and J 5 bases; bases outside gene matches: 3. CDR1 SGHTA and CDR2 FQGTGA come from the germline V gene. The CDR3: CASSKGQGNNSPLHF. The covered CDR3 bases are TGTGCCAGCAGCAAGGGACAGGGGAATAATTCACCC.

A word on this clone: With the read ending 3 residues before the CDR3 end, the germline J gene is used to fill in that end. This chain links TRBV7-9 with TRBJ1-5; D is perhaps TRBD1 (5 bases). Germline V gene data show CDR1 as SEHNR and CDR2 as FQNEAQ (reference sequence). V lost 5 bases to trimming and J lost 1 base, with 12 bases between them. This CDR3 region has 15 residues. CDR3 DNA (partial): TGTGCCAGCAGCCCCGAGGGGTTGAGCAATCAGCCC. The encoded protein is CASSPEGLSNQP. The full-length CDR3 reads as CASSPEGLSNQPQHF.

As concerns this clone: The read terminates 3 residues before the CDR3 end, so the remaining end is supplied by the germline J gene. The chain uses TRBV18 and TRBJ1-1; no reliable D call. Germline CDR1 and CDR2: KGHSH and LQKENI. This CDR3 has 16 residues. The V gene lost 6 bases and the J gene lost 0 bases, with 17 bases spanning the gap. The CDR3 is CASSLLAAEMNTEAFF. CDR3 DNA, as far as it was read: TGTGCCAGCTCGCTCCTGGCTGCCGAGATGAACACTGAA.

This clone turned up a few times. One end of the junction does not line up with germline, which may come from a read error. CDR3 residues: CASSLGAGSYNEQFF. The CDR3 DNA, read in part, is TGTGCTAGCAGCTTAGGAGCGGGCTCCTACAATGAG. The V gene is TRBV7-7, the J gene TRBJ2-1; the D gene is possibly TRBD2 (6 bases). The read halts 3 residues ahead of the CDR3 end, with the missing end drawn from the germline J gene. CDR3 length: 15 amino acids. Germline loops: CDR1 SSHAT, CDR2 FNYEAQ (reference sequence).